Following are 17 T cell receptor beta chains from one sample sequenced in a study of blood T cell repertoires in COVID-19. Measured with immunoSEQ multiplex PCR; TCRdb has only the in-frame clones, and not every one. The table has 39,000 or so clones, roughly 80% seen once. The sample consisted of peripheral blood. Receptors were obtained from a man between 60 and 70 years old in a cohort sampled during active COVID-19.

The V gene is TRBV5-6, the J gene TRBJ1-2; D is unresolved. Germline V CDR1 and CDR2: SGHDT, YYEEEE. The length of the CDR3 is 13 residues. Trimming stripped 0 bases from V and 5 bases from J, with 8 bases between. CDR3 sequence reads: CASSLGGGYGYTF. DNA of the CDR3: TGTGCCAGCAGCTTGGGGGGAGGTTATGGCTACACCTTC.

This sequence joins TRBV20-1 and TRBJ2-1; 8 bases map to TRBD1. The CDR3 runs 15 residues. The V gene's germline CDR1 is DFQATT and CDR2 SNEGSKA (reference sequence). With 3 bases clipped from V and 2 bases from J, the junction kept 6 bases outside the gene matches. CDR3 in DNA: TGCAGTGCTAGTCCACAGGGGGGTCCCTACAATGAGCAGTTCTTC. Residues: CSASPQGGPYNEQFF.

This clone was seen a single time. This sequence joins TRBV14 and TRBJ1-6, with a possible D match to TRBD1 (5 bases). Germline V lookup: CDR1 SGHDN, CDR2 FVKESK. This CDR3 spans 14 amino acids. Deletions cut 4 bases from V and 6 bases from J, with 10 bases between. The CDR3 nucleotides read TGTGCCAGCAGCCTGGGGCAGCTTAATTCACCCCTCCACTTT. Translation gives CASSLGQLNSPLHF.

V and J are TRBV5-1 and TRBJ1-1; perhaps TRBD1 as D (5 bases). The V and J ends lost 0 bases and 7 bases respectively, with 22 bases between them. Germline loops: CDR1 SGHRS, CDR2 YFSETQ. The CDR3 consists of 17 residues. CDR3 region: CASSLGGGGLPGSEAFF. The CDR3 coding sequence is TGCGCCAGCAGCTTGGGGGGCGGAGGGCTCCCCGGGAGTGAAGCTTTCTTT.

The chain is built from TRBV18 and TRBJ2-7, with TRBD2 matching over 7 bases. J gave up 1 base and V 4 bases, and 4 bases lay outside the gene matches. This CDR3 has 14 residues. Germline V gene sequence: CDR1 KGHSH, CDR2 LQKENI. For the CDR3, the DNA is TGTGCCAGCTCACTAGCGGGTGGGTCCTACGAGCAGTACTTC. Protein product: CASSLAGGSYEQYF.

The V and J genes are TRBV6-2 or TRBV6-3 and TRBJ2-7, with D possibly being TRBD1 (5 bases). The CDR3 runs to 15 residues. CDR1 and CDR2 from the germline V gene are MNHEY and SVGEGT. Trimming stripped 0 bases from V and 2 bases from J, with 11 bases between. Written as DNA, the CDR3 is TGTGCCAGCAGTTACTCGGCCGACAGTCCCTACGAGCAGTACTTC. Its protein product is CASSYSADSPYEQYF.

This clone has just a few counts. This CDR3 is CASSQGADEQYF. CDR3 in DNA: TGTGCCAGCAGCCAAGGGGCTGACGAGCAGTACTTC. V gene TRBV4-2 combines with J gene TRBJ2-7; D uncertain. V gave up 1 base and J gave up 5 bases, with 6 bases separating them. The germline gives CDR1 LGHNA, CDR2 YNFKEQ. This CDR3 has 12 residues.

This clone is labeled medium-sized. This chain links TRBV4-3 with TRBJ2-2, with 11 bases lining up with TRBD2. Germline V gives CDR1 LGHNA, CDR2 YSLEER. The CDR3 runs 16 residues. Trimming took 5 bases from V and 2 from J; bases not matched to a gene: 4. DNA for the CDR3: TGCGCCAGCAGCGCCCTAGCGGGGGGAAACACCGGGGAGCTGTTTTTT. Translating gives CASSALAGGNTGELFF.

V usage is TRBV5-4 and J usage is TRBJ2-1; D is perhaps TRBD2 (6 bases). The CDR3 is 15 amino acids. CDR1 SGHNT and CDR2 YYREEE come from the germline V gene (reference sequence). V was clipped by 3 bases and J by 3 bases, with 13 bases between them. The CDR3 reads CASSYFGTDYNEQFF. CDR3 coding DNA: TGTGCCAGCAGCTATTTCGGGACTGACTACAATGAGCAGTTCTTC. Supplemented by reference TRBV5-4 and TRBJ2-1, the full variable domain reads ETGVTQSPTHLIKTRGQQVTLRCSSQSGHNTVSWYQQALGQGPQFIFQYYREEENGRGNFPPRFSGLQFPNYSSELNVNALELDDSALYLCASSYFGTDYNEQFFGPGTRLTVL.

The J gene is TRBJ2-6, the V gene TRBV7-2; maybe TRBD1 (6 bases). The germline CDR1 and CDR2 sequences are SGHTA and FQGNSA. The CDR3 consists of 16 residues. Deletions cut 5 bases from V and 4 bases from J, with 15 bases between. The DNA of the CDR3 is TGTGCCAGCAGCCCCACAGCAGGGGTCGGGGCCAACGTCCTGACTTTC. The encoded protein is CASSPTAGVGANVLTF.

The CDR3 sequence: CASSQEFNGGLQFF. CDR3 coding DNA: TGCGCCAGCAGCCAAGAGTTTAACGGCGGGCTGCAGTTCTTC. V gene TRBV4-1 combines with J gene TRBJ2-1; a possible D gene is TRBD2 (5 bases). The CDR3 contains 14 residues. Germline-derived CDR1 and CDR2 are MGHRA and YSYEKL. V was pared by 0 bases and J by 12 bases, with 15 bases between.

Concerning this clone itself: The germline gene is not matched at one end of the junction; a read error may be the cause. In the same sample, other DNA sequences code for this CDR3. This chain joins TRBV6-1 and TRBJ2-6, with D possibly being TRBD1 or TRBD2 (5 bases each). Germline V gives CDR1 MNHNS, CDR2 SASEGT. The CDR3 covers 15 residues. The CDR3 nucleotides are TGTGCCAGCAGCGAAGAGGGGTCTGGGGCCAACGTCCTGACTTTC. Its translation: CASSEEGSGANVLTF.

This rearrangement joins TRBV9 to TRBJ2-5; 10 positions match TRBD1. This CDR3 is built from 15 residues. J was trimmed by 5 bases and V by 0 bases; bases with no gene match: 4. Germline V gene sequence: CDR1 SGDLS, CDR2 YYNGEE. The CDR3 protein is CASSVGQGAMETQYF. The CDR3 region has the DNA TGTGCCAGCAGCGTAGGACAGGGGGCGATGGAGACCCAGTACTTC.

This chain joins TRBV7-8 and TRBJ2-7, with TRBD1 as a possible D gene (6 bases). The CDR3 totals 14 residues. V was shortened by 7 bases and J by 4 bases, with 17 bases between the two germline ends. Germline V CDR1 and CDR2: SGHVS, FQNEAQ. CDR3 residues: CASTAGTLQYEQYF. The CDR3 DNA is TGTGCCAGCACTGCCGGGACACTGCAGTACGAGCAGTACTTC.

Concerning this clone: Germline and junction disagree at one end, which may indicate a read error. V usage is TRBV18 and J usage is TRBJ2-7; 10 bases match TRBD1. The CDR3 spans 15 residues. Per germline, CDR1 KGHSH and CDR2 LQKENI. The CDR3 loop reads CASSPLGQGRNEHYF. CDR3 in DNA: TGTGCCAGCTCACCCCTGGGACAGGGGAGAAACGAGCACTACTTC.

The chain combines TRBV6-6 with TRBJ1-4, with 8 bases identical to TRBD1. The CDR3 runs 15 residues. V was pared by 6 bases and J by 0 bases, with 3 bases of the junction left unmatched. Looked up from germline, CDR1 is MNHNY and CDR2 is SVGAGI (reference sequence). The CDR3 DNA reads TGTGCCAGCAGCCCACAGGGGGCAACTAATGAAAAACTGTTTTTT. This encodes CASSPQGATNEKLFF.

The chain employs TRBV20-1 and TRBJ2-7, with 7 bases that match TRBD2. This CDR3 is built from 11 residues. After removal of 4 bases from V and 6 bases from J, the junction contained 3 bases not matched to a gene. Per the germline V gene, CDR1 is DFQATT and CDR2 is SNEGSKA (reference sequence). This CDR3 is CSAMGGGEQYF. CDR3 nucleotides: TGCAGTGCTATGGGCGGGGGCGAGCAGTACTTC.